The 9 T cell receptor beta chains reported below all come from one sample, sequenced in a study of OX40 agonist ivuxolimab in advanced cancers. The protocol was immunoSEQ multiplex PCR, while the TCRdb copy is restricted to in-frame clones and leaves out a portion. The sample lists 40,000 or so clones; roughly 80% were seen once. The starting material was CD4+ or CD8+ T cells sorted from blood, obtained in a trial of the OX40 agonist ivuxolimab. The source is an adult with an advanced solid tumor such as melanoma, head and neck, liver or kidney cancer.

There are a few counts of this clone. V and J are TRBV5-1 and TRBJ1-6; 11 bases map to TRBD1. Germline CDR1 reads SGHRS; CDR2 reads YFSETQ. The CDR3 extends over 16 amino acids. V was pared by 4 bases and J by 6 bases, with 6 bases of the junction left unmatched. The CDR3 region has the DNA TGCGCCAGCAGCACCGGGACAGGGGGTGGTAATTCACCCCTCCACTTT. It is translated as CASSTGTGGGNSPLHF. The full variable domain, its missing parts supplied by reference TRBV5-1 and TRBJ1-6, is KAGVTQTPRYLIKTRGQQVTLSCSPISGHRSVSWYQQTPGQGLQFLFEYFSETQRNKGNFPGRFSGRQFSNSRSEMNVSTLELGDSALYLCASSTGTGGGNSPLHFGNGTRLTVT.

This clone appeared once. One base away lies a much larger clone, so this may be a sequencing read error. V usage is TRBV30 and J usage is TRBJ2-5, with TRBD1 identical over 9 bases. Looked up from germline, CDR1 is GTSNPN and CDR2 is SVGIG (reference sequence). CDR3 size: 14 residues. J gave up 9 bases and V 2 bases, and 10 bases lay outside the gene matches. CDR3 sequence: CAWSRGTGTQAQYF. In DNA, the CDR3 is TGTGCCTGGAGTCGAGGGACAGGGACTCAGGCCCAGTACTTC.

The rearrangement links TRBV27 to TRBJ2-7, with a possible D match to TRBD1 (6 bases). CDR1 is MNHEY, CDR2 SMNVEV, per germline (reference sequence). CDR3 length: 14 amino acids. Trimming pared 2 bases from V and 2 bases from J, leaving 10 bases between. CDR3: CASSLKRTAYEQYF. The DNA for the CDR3 is TGTGCCAGCAGTTTAAAGAGGACAGCCTACGAGCAGTACTTC.

The chain combines TRBV28 with TRBJ2-2; a possible D gene is TRBD1 (5 bases). Germline CDR1 is MDHEN and CDR2 is SYDVKM. V was cut by 5 bases and J by 4 bases, with 17 bases left in between. This CDR3 is 16 amino acids long. CDR3 sequence reads: CASSLGVNGGTGELFF. DNA of the CDR3: TGTGCCAGCAGTCTAGGGGTGAACGGTGGCACCGGGGAGCTGTTTTTT. The variable domain in full, with the rest retrieved from reference TRBV28 and TRBJ2-2, is DVKVTQSSRYLVKRTGEKVFLECVQDMDHENMFWYRQDPGLGLRLIYFSYDVKMKEKGDIPEGYSVSREKKERFSLILESASTNQTSMYLCASSLGVNGGTGELFFGEGSRLTVL.

The chain has TRBV28 and TRBJ1-1; possible D gene TRBD1, 5 bases. This CDR3 region has 14 residues. Germline V lookup: CDR1 MDHEN, CDR2 SYDVKM. Deletions cut 4 bases from V and 1 base from J, with 10 bases between. The CDR3 is CASSWGLGNTEAFF. The CDR3 bases are TGTGCCAGCAGTTGGGGACTGGGGAACACTGAAGCTTTCTTT. The complete variable domain, with remaining parts taken from reference TRBV28 and TRBJ1-1, reads DVKVTQSSRYLVKRTGEKVFLECVQDMDHENMFWYRQDPGLGLRLIYFSYDVKMKEKGDIPEGYSVSREKKERFSLILESASTNQTSMYLCASSWGLGNTEAFFGQGTRLTVV.

The chain recombines TRBV5-4 with TRBJ2-3, with no clear D. This CDR3 has 13 residues. Germline-derived CDR1 and CDR2 are SGHNT and YYREEE (reference sequence). Trimming removed 3 bases from V and 6 bases from J, with 11 bases in between. CDR3 in amino acids: CASSSPLSDTQYF. The CDR3 DNA follows: TGTGCCAGCAGCTCCCCCCTGTCGGATACGCAGTATTTT.

The genes are TRBV9 and TRBJ1-6; tentatively, D is TRBD1 (6 bases). The CDR3 is made up of 15 amino acids. In germline, CDR1 is SGDLS, CDR2 YYNGEE. Trimming cost V 1 base and J 9 bases, with 14 bases left between them. Here the CDR3 DNA reads TGTGCCAGCAGCGTATCTCACAAGGGGGGTTCACCCCTCCACTTT. The encoded protein is CASSVSHKGGSPLHF.

This chain uses TRBV25-1 with TRBJ2-1, with D maybe TRBD1 (5 bases). Germline CDR1 MGHDK, CDR2 SYGVNS. The CDR3 consists of 14 residues. The V end was cut by 4 bases, the J end by 4 bases, with 11 bases between. The CDR3 region is CASSVPGPYNEQFF. The DNA of the CDR3 is TGTGCCAGCAGTGTGCCAGGGCCTTACAATGAGCAGTTCTTC.

The chain couples TRBV28 to TRBJ1-6, with D perhaps TRBD1 (5 bases). Deletions cut 5 bases from V and 0 bases from J, with 8 bases between. This CDR3 contains 15 residues. The germline V gene has CDR1 MDHEN and CDR2 SYDVKM. This chain's CDR3 is CASSGGNSYNSPLHF. The CDR3 nucleotides read TGTGCCAGCAGTGGGGGGAACTCCTATAATTCACCCCTCCACTTT.